This TCR beta chain came from a study of T cells after posttransplantation cyclophosphamide (dated by TCRdb to the mid-2010s). Regarding the study in general: Using TRB sequencing, the study followed how the T cell repertoire rebuilt after myeloablative bone marrow transplantation with posttransplantation cyclophosphamide given as GVHD prophylaxis. Antigen receptor sequencing was done on samples from over 30 PTCy-treated patients and from roughly 15 related bone marrow donors of those patients. Blood from all 35 or so PTCy patients who had 1-year posttransplant specimens underwent TRB sequencing. Up to roughly 3 additional blood samples from 2 to 5.2 years after transplant were also TRB-sequenced in 3 patients, as was pretransplant blood from several patients. Because TRA and TRB clonality correlated tightly in 9 samples, later TCR analyses were limited to TRB. Public TRB sequences were checked against a database of over 3,600 sequences associated with responses to pathogens, tumor antigens, self-antigens and alloantigens.

Details on this clone: This receptor's antigen is unknown. No base qualities exist here, and no much larger clone lies one base off it.

Peripheral blood samples were provided by related bone marrow donors on the day of marrow donation. Peripheral blood and bone marrow mononuclear cells were isolated by Ficoll-Hypaque density centrifugation and cryopreserved. Sorting of CD4+ and CD8+ T cells, including naive and memory subsets, was performed by FACS on a FACSAria II. General conclusions and limits of the study: Donor-recipient similarity was low at 1-2 months but rose over the first year, and later blood repertoires were often dominated by donor CD8+ memory clones. The TRB repertoires of T cells infiltrating skin or the GI tract showed only limited overlap with the TRB repertoires found in blood. Across the approximately 45 patients, TRB clonality was highly associated with recipient CMV seropositivity and CMV reactivation, and diversity with PTCy was similar to that in the CNI/methotrexate controls.

CDR1 and CDR2 were assigned from the germline V gene (reference sequence) as PRHDT and FYEKMQ. Measured from the cysteine to the phenylalanine, the CDR3 is 16 residues long. Solely the CDR3 DNA is kept, with 48 bases framed from the first base. After removal of 8 bases from V and 6 bases from J, the junction retains 18 bases not matched to a gene. Genomic DNA was used for TRB sequencing, which was performed with the immunoSEQ assay at survey resolution or with the hsTCRB kit. The published analysis was carried out like this. The immunoSEQ software handled initial read processing, and the LymphoSeq R package was used for repertoire analyses. Clonality was computed as 1 minus normalized Shannon entropy; Gini coefficient was also calculated for each TRB dataset. To infer phenotypes in unsorted samples, TRB sequences from sorted subsets of the recipient or donor were mapped onto the unsorted samples of the same recipient. TCRdb retrieved this table from immuneACCESS and kept in-frame rearrangements only. Not all clones are present; in checked studies, unresolved V genes account for under half, and no reason is known for the remainder. The V and J calls and clone size come from that table; D and trimming were worked out from the DNA. The sample table records 3,000 to 4,000 clones; 62% of these occur just once. 25% of the sample is in the top ten clones.

The chain couples TRBV13 to TRBJ2-7, and 8 junctional nucleotides match TRBD1. This TCR derives from a man aged 25 to 40 in good health and a related stem cell transplant donor. The specimen sequenced was memory CD8+ T cells sorted from blood. The CDR3 reads CASGLSLGDRQREQYF. The DNA sequence reads TGTGCCAGCGGCCTCAGCCTGGGGGACAGGCAACGCGAGCAGTACTTC.